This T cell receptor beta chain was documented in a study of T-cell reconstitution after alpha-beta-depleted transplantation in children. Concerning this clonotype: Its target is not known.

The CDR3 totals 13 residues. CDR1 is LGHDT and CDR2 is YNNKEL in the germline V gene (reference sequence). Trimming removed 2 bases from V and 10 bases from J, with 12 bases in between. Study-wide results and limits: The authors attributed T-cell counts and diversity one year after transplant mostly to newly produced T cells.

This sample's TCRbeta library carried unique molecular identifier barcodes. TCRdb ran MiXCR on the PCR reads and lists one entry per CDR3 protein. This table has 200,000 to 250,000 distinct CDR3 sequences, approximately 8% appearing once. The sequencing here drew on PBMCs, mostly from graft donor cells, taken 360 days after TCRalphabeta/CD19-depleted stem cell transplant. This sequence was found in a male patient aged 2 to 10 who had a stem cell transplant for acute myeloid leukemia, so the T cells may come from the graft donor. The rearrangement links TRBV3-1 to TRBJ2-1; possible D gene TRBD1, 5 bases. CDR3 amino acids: CASSQRRQIEQFF. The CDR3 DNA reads TGTGCCAGCAGCCAAAGGCGACAGATAGAGCAGTTCTTC.